This T cell receptor (beta chain) emerged from a study of vaccination and CD4 T cells after COVID-19. Study as a whole: Two of the convalescents were Hispanic, and convalescents were six males and four females. Control wells got either CEFX epitopes, HIV-1 Nef peptides, or no peptide at all.

V was trimmed by 7 bases and J by 8 bases, leaving 8 bases between them. Germline V gene data show CDR1 as MDHEN and CDR2 as SYDVKM. This CDR3 has 10 residues. Note on this clonotype: No antigen is known for it.

Sequencing of the DNA from cultured CD4+ T cells was carried out with the Oncomine TCR Beta short-read assay. TCRdb reprocessed the PCR reads via MiXCR and lists one record per CDR3 protein. Of roughly 11,000 distinct CDR3 sequences listed, around 60% were seen once; the top ten hold roughly 10%. Treatment noted: approximately 10-day PBMC culture with coronavirus spike peptide pools or control peptides (ViraFEST assay). Half the medium was replaced with fresh IL-2 medium on days 3 and 7. Sequencing used CD4+ T cells from blood, cultured in vitro. The source of this sequence is a human donor who had recovered from COVID-19. The rearrangement joins TRBV28 to TRBJ1-1; TRBD1 might be the D (5 bases). The CDR3 DNA reads TGTGCCAGCATCCACAGGGAAGCTTTCTTT. This encodes CASIHREAFF.